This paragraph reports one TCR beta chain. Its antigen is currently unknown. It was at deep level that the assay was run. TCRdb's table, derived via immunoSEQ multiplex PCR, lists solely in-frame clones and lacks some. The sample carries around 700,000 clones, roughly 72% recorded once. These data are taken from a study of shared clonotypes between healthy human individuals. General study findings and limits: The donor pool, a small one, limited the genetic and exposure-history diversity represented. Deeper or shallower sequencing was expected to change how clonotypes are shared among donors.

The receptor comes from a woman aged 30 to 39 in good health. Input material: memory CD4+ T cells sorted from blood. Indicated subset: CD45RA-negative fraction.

CDR3 in DNA: TGTGCCAGCAGCTTAATCCTAGCGGGAGAAGGTGAGCAGTTCTTC. This encodes CASSLILAGEGEQFF. The chain uses TRBV7-9 and TRBJ2-1; TRBD2 matches 10 bases. CDR1 SEHNR and CDR2 FQNEAQ come from the germline V gene (reference sequence). The CDR3 is made up of 15 amino acids. J was trimmed by 9 bases and V by 2 bases; bases with no gene match: 7.